This entry features one T cell receptor beta chain sequence. Other DNA sequences of this sample code for an identical CDR3. This specimen belongs to a study of radiotherapy plus CTLA-4 blockade in lung cancer. Study background: Disease control was achieved by around 30% of patients, and objective responses by over 15%.

V was pared by 7 bases and J by 0 bases, with 9 bases of the junction left unmatched. There are 16 residues in the CDR3. Germline V gene sequence: CDR1 SQVTM, CDR2 ANQGSEA. Alongside CTLA-4 blockade with ipilimumab, patients with chemo-refractory metastatic non-small-cell lung cancer received focal radiation. Profiled with immunoSEQ multiplex PCR; TCRdb holds only in-frame clones, not every one. The sample records 40,000 to 60,000 clones, approximately 86% being singletons. The chain uses TRBV29-1 and TRBJ2-6; 7 nucleotides line up with TRBD2. The sequence was obtained from a human donor with non-small cell lung cancer that progressed on radiotherapy plus ipilimumab. Some clones in this sample may be carry-over from other donors' samples. Sample: peripheral blood, taken from a patient treated with radiotherapy plus ipilimumab. Written as DNA, the CDR3 is TGCAGCGCGGTACCCGGCGGGAGCTCTGGGGCCAACGTCCTGACTTTC. Residues: CSAVPGGSSGANVLTF.